This T cell receptor beta chain is from a study of blood T cell repertoires in COVID-19 (dated by TCRdb to 2018 to 2020). For the wider study: Samples from collaborators originated in the United States, Italy and Spain and spanned both the acute and convalescent phases of COVID-19. The samples were drawn from two sources: the first 160 participants of the ongoing ImmuneRACE study, and some 1,300 subjects contributed by 6 global collaborators. Where HLA class I and class II types were available, the types were taken from metadata supplied by the sample provider, not from assay-based typing. The sample metadata nearly always contained a de-identified subject ID, COVID-19 status, age in years and sex. The prospective study material was composed of cDNA or gDNA derived from T cells, B-cell-depleted T cells, or PBMCs. The dataset comprised deeply sampled blood TCRbeta repertoires from subjects exposed to, actively infected with, or recovered from COVID-19. The repertoires were released in a freely available public database intended as a resource for research on the immune response to SARS-CoV-2. Study-level results and caveats: The quantity of clinical and demographic metadata differed by source and by participant and was supplied without curation.

Participants in the prospective study were aged roughly 18 to 95 years, lived in under 30 United States geographic areas, and enrolled through a virtual design. To assign participants to cohorts, the prospective study relied on clinical history that participants themselves reported in a screening survey and a study questionnaire. A participant counted as exposed if, within 2 weeks of entering the study, that participant had been in contact with someone who had a PCR-confirmed or clinician-diagnosed COVID-19 case. Each participant in the prospective study had whole blood, serum and a nasopharyngeal or oropharyngeal swab collected by mobile phlebotomists. Over a 2-month period, participants in the prospective study had the option of providing additional blood draws and questionnaires. Prospective study blood samples were shipped either frozen or at room temperature before DNA extraction. TCRbeta CDR3 regions were amplified from genomic DNA by means of the immunoSEQ Assay, a bias-controlled multiplex PCR. For the original study's pipeline: The number of nucleated cells in each sample was estimated by amplification of reference gene primers within the assay. To quantify the absolute abundance of each unique TCRbeta CDR3 rearrangement, sequence reads were collapsed and filtered. Productive Simpson clonality was computed per sample as the square root of Simpson's diversity index over productive rearrangements. TCRdb took this table from immuneACCESS and kept in-frame rearrangements with V and J called. Such tables lack part of the clones; where checked against another copy, unresolved V genes explain under half of the gap, and the rest is unexplained. V and J calls and clone size are copied from that table; D and trimming were computed from the DNA. The sample includes approximately 300,000 clones, with 85% observed a single time. The top ten clonotypes cover 1.5% to 2% of the sample.

Spanning cysteine to phenylalanine, the CDR3 consists of 15 amino acids. The retained sequence is limited to the CDR3, 45 bases, with the frame set at the first base. The V end gives up 5 bases and the J end 0 bases, leaving 6 bases in the junction not matched to a gene. CDR1 and CDR2 are read off the germline V gene as SGHDN and FVKESK. This clone was detected once. Its binding antigen is unknown. No qualities accompany the bases; no much larger clone lies one base away. The sequence joins TRBV14 to TRBJ1-1; TRBD1 aligns with 7 central bases. The sample consisted of PBMCs or T cells enriched from blood (not recorded which). This receptor was obtained from a woman aged 25 to 45 who had been exposed to COVID-19. The CDR3 protein sequence reads: CASSSRDRVNTEAFF. The base sequence is TGTGCCAGCAGCTCTAGGGACAGAGTGAACACTGAAGCTTTCTTT.